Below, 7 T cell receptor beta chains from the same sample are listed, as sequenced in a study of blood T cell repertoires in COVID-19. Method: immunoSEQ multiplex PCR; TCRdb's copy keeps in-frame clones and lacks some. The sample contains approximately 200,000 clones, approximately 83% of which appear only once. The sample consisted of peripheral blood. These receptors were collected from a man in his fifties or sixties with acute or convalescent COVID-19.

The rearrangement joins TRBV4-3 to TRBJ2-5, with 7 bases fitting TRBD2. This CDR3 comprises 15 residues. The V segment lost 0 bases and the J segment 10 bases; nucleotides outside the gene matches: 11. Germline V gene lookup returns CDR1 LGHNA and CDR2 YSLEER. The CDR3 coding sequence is TGCGCCAGCAGCCAAGATGGGACCCGGGGGGTGGACCAGTACTTC. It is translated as CASSQDGTRGVDQYF.

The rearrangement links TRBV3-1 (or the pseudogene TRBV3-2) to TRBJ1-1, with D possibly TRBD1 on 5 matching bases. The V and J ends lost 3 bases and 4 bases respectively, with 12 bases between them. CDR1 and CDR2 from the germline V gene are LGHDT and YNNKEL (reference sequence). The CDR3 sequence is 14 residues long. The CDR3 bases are TGTGCCAGCAGCCATATGACAGACTCCACTGAAGCTTTCTTT. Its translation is CASSHMTDSTEAFF.

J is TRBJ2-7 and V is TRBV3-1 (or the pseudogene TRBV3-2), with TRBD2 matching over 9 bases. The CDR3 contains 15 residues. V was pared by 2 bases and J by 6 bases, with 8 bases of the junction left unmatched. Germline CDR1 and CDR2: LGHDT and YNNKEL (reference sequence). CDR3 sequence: CASSQSAGGSSEQYF. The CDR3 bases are TGTGCCAGCAGCCAATCAGCGGGAGGATCATCCGAGCAGTACTTC.

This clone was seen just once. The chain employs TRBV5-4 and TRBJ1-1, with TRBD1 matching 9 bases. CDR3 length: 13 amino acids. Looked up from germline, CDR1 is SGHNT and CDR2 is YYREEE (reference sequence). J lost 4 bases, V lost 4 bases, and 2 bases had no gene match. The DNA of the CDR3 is TGTGCCAGCAGCGGGGGACAGGGCACTGAAGCTTTCTTT. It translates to CASSGGQGTEAFF.

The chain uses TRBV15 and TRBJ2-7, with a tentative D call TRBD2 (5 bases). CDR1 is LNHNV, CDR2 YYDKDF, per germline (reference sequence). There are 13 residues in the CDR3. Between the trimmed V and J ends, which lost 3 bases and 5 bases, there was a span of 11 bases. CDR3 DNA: TGTGCCACCAGCAGTGAGGGCGGACACGAGCAGTACTTC. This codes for CATSSEGGHEQYF.

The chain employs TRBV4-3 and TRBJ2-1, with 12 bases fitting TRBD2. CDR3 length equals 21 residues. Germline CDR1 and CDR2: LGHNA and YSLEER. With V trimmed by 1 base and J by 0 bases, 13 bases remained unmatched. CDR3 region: CASSQVSRLAGVKSSYNEQFF. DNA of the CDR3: TGCGCCAGCAGCCAAGTGTCGAGACTAGCGGGAGTCAAGAGCTCCTACAATGAGCAGTTCTTC.

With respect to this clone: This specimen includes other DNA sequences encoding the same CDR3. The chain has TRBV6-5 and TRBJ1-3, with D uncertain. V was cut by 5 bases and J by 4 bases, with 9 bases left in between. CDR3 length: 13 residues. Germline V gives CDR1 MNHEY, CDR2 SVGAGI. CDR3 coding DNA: TGTGCCAGCAGTCTGGGAGGGGGAAACACCATATATTTT. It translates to CASSLGGGNTIYF.